These 14 T cell receptor beta chains originate from one sample sequenced in a study of blood T cells in healthy people across ages. The second PCR ran roughly 6 to 11 cycles with a sample-barcoded 5' primer and J-beta primers. TCRdb called the 5' RACE reads again in MiXCR, with one record for every CDR3 protein. In the table there are over 950,000 distinct CDR3 sequences, about 51% of which are singletons. The source material was blood. The receptor set was obtained from a woman aged 55 to 70 in good health.

V usage is TRBV7-2 and J usage is TRBJ2-1; a weak D match, TRBD2 (5 bases). The V end lost 4 bases, the J end lost 2 bases, and 12 bases lay between the germline ends. CDR3 length: 15 residues. The germline CDR1 and CDR2 sequences are SGHTA and FQGNSA. DNA for the CDR3: TGTGCCAGCAGCTACCTAGCCTGGGCCTACAATGAGCAGTTCTTC. Protein product: CASSYLAWAYNEQFF.

This chain links TRBV18 with TRBJ1-4; D unresolved. CDR1 and CDR2 (germline): KGHSH, LQKENI. Trimming took off 5 bases at V and 0 bases at J, with 10 bases between the two ends. The CDR3 covers 15 residues. The CDR3 DNA reads as TGTGCCAGCTCAACCTCACCAGCAACTAATGAAAAACTGTTTTTT. Translated: CASSTSPATNEKLFF.

In this sample, this clonotype turned up a few times. The chain is built from TRBV20-1 and TRBJ2-7; D uncertain. Trimming took 5 bases from V and 3 from J, leaving 17 bases between them. The CDR3 runs 14 residues. Germline assignment: CDR1 DFQATT and CDR2 SNEGSKA (reference sequence). The CDR3 is CSARTPAHHYEQYF. CDR3 nucleotide sequence: TGCAGTGCTCGGACCCCTGCTCACCACTACGAGCAGTACTTC.

The V and J genes are TRBV9 and TRBJ2-1; D is possibly TRBD2 (6 bases). Trimming removed 4 bases at V and 4 bases at J, with 15 bases between. Germline CDR1 is SGDLS and CDR2 is YYNGEE. This CDR3 has 15 residues. Here the CDR3 reads CASSIPGGFYNEQFF. The CDR3 bases are TGTGCCAGCAGCATCCCCGGGGGTTTTTACAATGAGCAGTTCTTC.

Written as DNA, the CDR3 is TGTGCCAGCAGTCCCGGGGGCGCTGTCGGGGAGCTGTTTTTT. As protein: CASSPGGAVGELFF. The chain combines TRBV7-9 with TRBJ2-2; D possibly matches TRBD1 or TRBD2 (6 bases each). Germline-derived CDR1 and CDR2 are SEHNR and FQNEAQ (reference sequence). The CDR3 covers 14 residues. V gave up 6 bases and J gave up 7 bases, with 15 bases separating them.

This clonotype was found a few times. The chain employs TRBV20-1 and TRBJ2-7, with 11 bases identical to TRBD2. V was pared by 5 bases and J by 6 bases, with 9 bases of the junction left unmatched. The germline gives CDR1 DFQATT, CDR2 SNEGSKA (reference sequence). The CDR3 consists of 14 residues. CDR3 DNA sequence: TGCAGTGCTGGCGGCCTAGCGGGAGGCCGCGAGCAGTACTTC. Amino acid sequence: CSAGGLAGGREQYF.

The V call is TRBV20-1, the J call TRBJ2-5; 9 nucleotides line up with TRBD2. The DNA matches TRBJ2-7 better at its end, which makes the J call doubtful. The germline V gene has CDR1 DFQATT and CDR2 SNEGSKA (reference sequence). The CDR3 sequence is 14 residues long. This CDR3 reads CSAETSGWGYEQYF. The CDR3 nucleotides are TGCAGTGCTGAAACTAGCGGGTGGGGCTACGAGCAGTACTTC.

The genes are TRBV27 and TRBJ2-1; TRBD2 agrees at 8 bases. CDR1 MNHEY and CDR2 SMNVEV come from the germline V gene (reference sequence). CDR3 length equals 14 residues. Germline trimming cut 7 bases from V and 0 bases from J; bases unmatched to any gene: 2. CDR3 in amino acids: CASTAGGSYNEQFF. The CDR3 DNA sequence: TGTGCCAGCACCGCGGGAGGCTCCTACAATGAGCAGTTCTTC.

The chain recombines TRBV6-2 or TRBV6-3 with TRBJ2-1; 8 bases are shared with TRBD2. This CDR3 region has 15 residues. Germline V lookup: CDR1 MNHEY, CDR2 SVGEGT. After removal of 5 bases from V and 5 bases from J, the junction contained 8 bases not matched to a gene. The CDR3 DNA sequence: TGTGCCAGCAGTAACCGGCGGGAGGTCGACAATGAGCAGTTCTTC. Translating it yields CASSNRREVDNEQFF.

This clonotype has just a few counts. The V gene is TRBV5-1, the J gene TRBJ2-3; TRBD1 is a possible D gene (6 bases). V dropped 4 bases and J dropped 0 bases, with 12 bases sitting between them. Germline V CDR1 and CDR2: SGHRS, YFSETQ. CDR3 length: 15 amino acids. The DNA for the CDR3 is TGCGCCAGCAGCCCGGGGACATCTAGCACAGATACGCAGTATTTT. The encoded protein is CASSPGTSSTDTQYF.

The rearrangement joins TRBV28 to TRBJ2-1, with D possibly being TRBD1 (6 bases). The CDR3 consists of 12 residues. From germline, CDR1 is MDHEN and CDR2 SYDVKM. The V end was cut by 7 bases, the J end by 5 bases, with 9 bases between. CDR3 amino acids: CASTYRDNEQFF. In DNA, the CDR3 is TGTGCCAGCACCTACAGGGACAATGAGCAGTTCTTC.

This clonotype was picked up a small number of times. The chain recombines TRBV25-1 with TRBJ2-7; perhaps TRBD2 as D (6 bases). CDR1 and CDR2 (germline): MGHDK, SYGVNS. V lost 6 bases and J 5 bases, leaving 17 bases between the germline ends. CDR3 length: 14 amino acids. CDR3 in DNA: TGTGCCAGCAGGGCAGCGGGTACCGGGAACGAGCAGTACTTC. This codes for CASRAAGTGNEQYF.

The gene calls are TRBV6-2 or TRBV6-3 and TRBJ2-1, with 7 bases lining up with TRBD2. The CDR3 is 13 amino acids. V dropped 2 bases and J dropped 8; count of bases not matched to a gene: 3. Germline V gene lookup returns CDR1 MNHEY and CDR2 SVGEGT. Written as DNA, the CDR3 is TGTGCCAGCAGTTACCTAGCGGCAGATGAGCAGTTCTTC. Translating it yields CASSYLAADEQFF.

This clonotype was detected a few times. V usage is TRBV6-5 and J usage is TRBJ2-1; D is ambiguous. Germline V gene sequence: CDR1 MNHEY, CDR2 SVGAGI. With 7 bases removed from V and 9 bases from J, the gap between germline ends came to 13 bases. CDR3 length: 12 amino acids. DNA for the CDR3: TGTGCCAGCATGTTCGCCCCGGGTGAGCAGTTCTTC. Its translation is CASMFAPGEQFF.